These T cell receptor beta chains were read from a single sample in a study of CD8 T cells in ankylosing spondylitis. Using its own MiXCR run on the 5' RACE reads, TCRdb lists one record per CDR3 protein. The sample gives more than 300,000 distinct CDR3 sequences, more than 9% of which show up once; around 10% is in the top ten. The sample taken for sequencing was blood, either unsorted or a sorted T cell fraction (not recorded which). These receptor sequences come from a female donor with ankylosing spondylitis or in good health (not recorded which). Each CDR3 is given with its conserved first and last residue. D genes are given only for firm matches. Some rows have no size entry. The others give once, few or many, or a class for an expanded clone.

CDR3 protein: CAISDRVGGVNTEAFF; CDR3 DNA: TGTGCCATCAGTGACCGCGTGGGGGGGGTGAACACTGAAGCTTTCTTT; J gene: TRBJ1-1; D gene: NA; clone size: NA; V gene: TRBV10-3
CDR3 protein: CASSQVFRVREKLFF; CDR3 DNA: TGCGCCAGCAGCCAAGTTTTTCGGGTTCGCGAAAAACTGTTTTTT; J gene: TRBJ1-4; D gene: NA; clone size: NA; V gene: TRBV4-3
CDR3 protein: CASRQENFSGNTIYF; CDR3 DNA: TGTGCCAGCCGCCAGGAAAACTTCTCTGGAAACACCATATATTTT; J gene: TRBJ1-3; D gene: NA; clone size: few; V gene: TRBV19
CDR3 protein: CASSFKGGEQYF; CDR3 DNA: TGTGCCAGCAGTTTTAAGGGTGGCGAGCAGTACTTC; J gene: TRBJ2-7; D gene: NA; clone size: NA; V gene: TRBV27
CDR3 protein: CASSYGLAQETQYF; CDR3 DNA: TGTGCCAGCAGTTACGGACTAGCCCAAGAGACCCAGTACTTC; J gene: TRBJ2-5; D gene: TRBD2; clone size: many; V gene: TRBV6-5
CDR3 protein: CASNEGDTEAFF; CDR3 DNA: TGTGCCAGTAATGAGGGGGACACTGAAGCTTTCTTT; J gene: TRBJ1-1; D gene: NA; clone size: NA; V gene: TRBV5-6
CDR3 protein: CASSRTDRPQDTQYF; CDR3 DNA: TGTGCCAGCAGCCGCACTGACAGGCCCCAAGATACGCAGTATTTT; J gene: TRBJ2-3; D gene: NA; clone size: NA; V gene: TRBV14
CDR3 protein: CASSRLQETQYF; CDR3 DNA: TGTGCCAGCAGTCGACTACAAGAGACCCAGTACTTC; J gene: TRBJ2-5; D gene: NA; clone size: many; V gene: TRBV12-3/TRBV12-4
CDR3 protein: CASSGRHDAGEAFF; CDR3 DNA: TGTGCCAGCAGCGGACGCCACGACGCGGGTGAAGCTTTCTTT; J gene: TRBJ1-1; D gene: NA; clone size: few; V gene: TRBV9
CDR3 protein: CASKGPQDSGNTIYF; CDR3 DNA: TGTGCCAGCAAGGGACCACAAGACTCTGGAAACACCATATATTTT; J gene: TRBJ1-3; D gene: NA; clone size: many; V gene: TRBV7-9
CDR3 protein: CSARGGARPEDTQYF; CDR3 DNA: TGCAGTGCTAGAGGCGGGGCCCGTCCCGAAGATACGCAGTATTTT; J gene: TRBJ2-3; D gene: NA; clone size: few; V gene: TRBV20-1
CDR3 protein: CASRREAATNEKLFF; CDR3 DNA: TGTGCCAGCAGGAGGGAAGCAGCAACTAATGAAAAACTGTTTTTT; J gene: TRBJ1-4; D gene: NA; clone size: NA; V gene: TRBV2
CDR3 protein: CSARGDSNEQFF; CDR3 DNA: TGCAGTGCCAGGGGGGACTCGAATGAGCAGTTCTTC; J gene: TRBJ2-1; D gene: NA; clone size: many; V gene: TRBV20-1
CDR3 protein: CASSLDRGRGSNQPQHF; CDR3 DNA: TGTGCCAGCAGTCTCGACAGGGGGCGCGGTAGCAATCAGCCCCAGCATTTT; J gene: TRBJ1-5; D gene: TRBD1; clone size: many; V gene: TRBV12-3/TRBV12-4
CDR3 protein: CASSLPGLYGYTF; CDR3 DNA: TGCGCCAGCAGCTTGCCAGGACTCTATGGCTACACCTTC; J gene: TRBJ1-2; D gene: NA; clone size: many; V gene: TRBV5-1
CDR3 protein: CATSTGTSENEQFF; CDR3 DNA: TGTGCCACCAGCACCGGGACAAGTGAGAATGAGCAGTTCTTC; J gene: TRBJ2-1; D gene: NA; clone size: few; V gene: TRBV15
CDR3 protein: CASSADRGTPPYGYTF; CDR3 DNA: TGTGCCAGCAGCGCGGACAGGGGGACACCTCCCTATGGCTACACCTTC; J gene: TRBJ1-2; D gene: TRBD1; clone size: NA; V gene: TRBV3-1
CDR3 protein: CASSFPGGRADTQYF; CDR3 DNA: TGTGCCAGCAGCTTCCCGGGGGGGAGAGCGGATACGCAGTATTTT; J gene: TRBJ2-3; D gene: TRBD2; clone size: few; V gene: TRBV7-9
CDR3 protein: CAAGYLFYEQYF; CDR3 DNA: TGTGCCGCCGGGTACCTTTTCTACGAGCAGTACTTC; J gene: TRBJ2-7; D gene: NA; clone size: many; V gene: TRBV28
CDR3 protein: CREVYEGGPILSDGELFF; CDR3 DNA: TGCAGAGAGGTTTACGAGGGAGGGCCAATCCTATCAGACGGGGAGCTGTTTTTT; J gene: TRBJ2-2; D gene: TRBD2; clone size: many; V gene: TRBV20-1
CDR3 protein: CSAGWGSQETQYF; CDR3 DNA: TGCAGTGCTGGGTGGGGCAGCCAAGAGACCCAGTACTTC; J gene: TRBJ2-5; D gene: NA; clone size: few; V gene: TRBV20-1
CDR3 protein: CASGPGTNQPQHF; CDR3 DNA: TGTGCCAGCGGACCGGGCACCAATCAGCCCCAGCATTTT; J gene: TRBJ1-5; D gene: NA; clone size: many; V gene: TRBV27
CDR3 protein: CASTTQGSASPLHF; CDR3 DNA: TGTGCCAGCACCACCCAGGGTTCTGCTTCACCCCTCCACTTT; J gene: TRBJ1-6; D gene: NA; clone size: many; V gene: TRBV12-3/TRBV12-4
CDR3 protein: CASSIQTGRNTGELFF; CDR3 DNA: TGTGCCAGCAGCATACAGACAGGGCGAAACACCGGGGAGCTGTTTTTT; J gene: TRBJ2-2; D gene: TRBD1; clone size: many; V gene: TRBV5-5
CDR3 protein: CASSSRVGGYNEQFF; CDR3 DNA: TGCGCCAGCAGCTCTAGAGTGGGGGGGTACAATGAGCAGTTCTTC; J gene: TRBJ2-1; D gene: TRBD2; clone size: many; V gene: TRBV5-1
CDR3 protein: CATRGTENTGELFF; CDR3 DNA: TGTGCCACCAGGGGGACAGAAAACACCGGGGAGCTGTTTTTT; J gene: TRBJ2-2; D gene: TRBD1; clone size: many; V gene: TRBV24-1
CDR3 protein: CSAKGSLARLSTDTQYF; CDR3 DNA: TGCAGTGCTAAAGGGTCACTAGCGAGACTTAGCACAGATACGCAGTATTTT; J gene: TRBJ2-3; D gene: TRBD2; clone size: few; V gene: TRBV20-1
CDR3 protein: CASSWRGTEAFF; CDR3 DNA: TGTGCCAGCAGTTGGCGTGGCACTGAAGCTTTCTTT; J gene: TRBJ1-1; D gene: NA; clone size: many; V gene: TRBV12-3/TRBV12-4
CDR3 protein: CASSAAPASSYEQYF; CDR3 DNA: TGTGCCAGCAGTGCGGCACCTGCGAGCTCCTACGAGCAGTACTTC; J gene: TRBJ2-7; D gene: NA; clone size: NA; V gene: TRBV27
CDR3 protein: CASSSDRPSTETQYF; CDR3 DNA: TGCGCCAGCAGCTCTGACAGACCGAGCACAGAGACCCAGTACTTC; J gene: TRBJ2-5; D gene: NA; clone size: few; V gene: TRBV5-1
CDR3 protein: CASSAGGSPHEQYF; CDR3 DNA: TGTGCCAGCAGCGCAGGGGGTTCTCCCCACGAGCAGTACTTC; J gene: TRBJ2-7; D gene: TRBD1; clone size: many; V gene: TRBV9
CDR3 protein: CASTSTSSYNEQFF; CDR3 DNA: TGCGCCAGCACGAGTACCAGCTCCTACAATGAGCAGTTCTTC; J gene: TRBJ2-1; D gene: NA; clone size: many; V gene: TRBV10-2
CDR3 protein: CASSVGLAGGPSYEQYF; CDR3 DNA: TGTGCCAGCAGCGTCGGACTAGCGGGGGGGCCTTCCTACGAGCAGTACTTC; J gene: TRBJ2-7; D gene: TRBD2; clone size: many; V gene: TRBV4-2
CDR3 protein: CASTMGWDREDNEQFF; CDR3 DNA: TGTGCCAGCACCATGGGGTGGGACAGGGAGGACAATGAGCAGTTCTTC; J gene: TRBJ2-1; D gene: TRBD1; clone size: few; V gene: TRBV12-3/TRBV12-4
CDR3 protein: CSARTGTGGTYEQYF; CDR3 DNA: TGCAGTGCTAGAACTGGGACAGGGGGAACCTACGAGCAGTACTTC; J gene: TRBJ2-7; D gene: TRBD1; clone size: many; V gene: TRBV20-1
CDR3 protein: CASSLELGTQYF; CDR3 DNA: TGTGCCAGCAGCTTGGAGCTCGGGACGCAGTATTTT; J gene: TRBJ2-3; D gene: NA; clone size: many; V gene: TRBV5-6
CDR3 protein: CASSLTPRGSSYNSPLHF; CDR3 DNA: TGTGCCAGCAGTTTAACCCCCAGGGGCAGCTCCTATAATTCACCCCTCCACTTT; J gene: TRBJ1-6; D gene: NA; clone size: NA; V gene: TRBV12-3/TRBV12-4
CDR3 protein: CASSSPSGLTYEQYF; CDR3 DNA: TGTGCCAGCAGCTCACCCAGCGGACTTACCTACGAGCAGTACTTC; J gene: TRBJ2-7; D gene: NA; clone size: NA; V gene: TRBV7-9
CDR3 protein: CASSLDPSGRYEQYF; CDR3 DNA: TGTGCCAGCAGCTTAGATCCTAGCGGGAGGTACGAGCAGTACTTC; J gene: TRBJ2-7; D gene: TRBD2; clone size: many; V gene: TRBV7-8
CDR3 protein: CASGLKGLTGELFF; CDR3 DNA: TGCGCCAGCGGACTAAAGGGACTGACCGGGGAGCTGTTTTTT; J gene: TRBJ2-2; D gene: NA; clone size: NA; V gene: TRBV5-1